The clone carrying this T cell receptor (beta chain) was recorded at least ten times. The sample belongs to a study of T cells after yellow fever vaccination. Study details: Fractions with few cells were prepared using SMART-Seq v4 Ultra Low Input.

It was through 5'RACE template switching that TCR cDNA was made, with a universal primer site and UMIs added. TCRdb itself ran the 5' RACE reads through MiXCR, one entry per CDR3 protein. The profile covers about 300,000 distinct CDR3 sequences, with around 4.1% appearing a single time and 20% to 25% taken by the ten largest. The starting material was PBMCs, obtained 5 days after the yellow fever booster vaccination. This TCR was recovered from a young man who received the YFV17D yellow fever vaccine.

CDR3 bases: TGTGCCAGCAGTTTAACTCCTACCTACGAGCAGTACTTC. Protein: CASSLTPTYEQYF. V and J are TRBV27 and TRBJ2-7, with D hard to call. Germline lookup yields CDR1 MNHEY and CDR2 SMNVEV (reference sequence). CDR3 length equals 13 residues. V was cut by 2 bases and J by 2 bases, with 7 bases left in between.